This T cell receptor beta chain stems from a study of identical twins. This clonotype occurred a few times. Its matching antigen is unknown. In every case, the donor was a healthy Caucasian. Via MiXCR, TCRdb re-called the 5' RACE reads, giving one row per CDR3 protein. Of 220,000 or so distinct CDR3 sequences in the sample, around 7% were seen once. CDR3 size: 12 residues. Germline trimming cut 6 bases from V and 7 bases from J; bases unmatched to any gene: 5. Study-wide results and limits: Invariant MAIT and iNKT cells may have partly biased zero-insertion analyses. Fewer insertions were carried by abundant cord blood beta clonotypes, but none was seen in memory repertoires. Interpretation of the results relied on cross-sectional statistical analysis and not on following the same donors.

Another study also made use of these data, one on yellow fever vaccine responses in identical twins.

The source of this sequence is a young woman in good health. V usage is TRBV12-3 or TRBV12-4 and J usage is TRBJ1-2; 7 nucleotides match TRBD1. Sequences were obtained from memory (CD45RO+) T cells sorted from blood. The CDR3 nucleotides are TGTGCCAGCAGCACAGGGGAAATTGGCTACACCTTC. It encodes CASSTGEIGYTF.